The rows below give T cell receptor beta chains drawn from one sample of a study of control samples from healthy donors and cancer patients. Repertoires were generated with immunoSEQ multiplex PCR, while TCRdb's copy carries only in-frame clones and drops some. The data contain approximately 46,000 clones, about 92% of them singletons. What was sequenced was PBMCs. The receptor source for this set is a man aged 30 to 39 with colorectal cancer. Both conserved end residues are part of each CDR3. Each record gives: CDR3 DNA, CDR3 protein, V gene, J gene, D gene, CDR3 length, clone size. A D gene is named only where the DNA matches it firmly. Only some rows state a clone size, as once, few, many or a class for expanded clones.

CDR3nt: TGTGCCAGCAGCTTGGACAGCTCTGGGGCCAACGTCCTGACTTTC
CDR3aa: CASSLDSSGANVLTF
v_gene: TRBV5-4
j_gene: TRBJ2-6
d_gene: NA
len: 15
abundance: NA

CDR3nt: TGCGCCAGCAGCCCCACAGGGGGTTTCCGTGGCTACACCTTC
CDR3aa: CASSPTGGFRGYTF
v_gene: TRBV4-1
j_gene: TRBJ1-2
d_gene: TRBD1
len: 14
abundance: NA

CDR3nt: TGTGCCAGCAGTGTAGAAGGGACTAGCACAGATACGCAGTATTTT
CDR3aa: CASSVEGTSTDTQYF
v_gene: TRBV6-4
j_gene: TRBJ2-3
d_gene: NA
len: 15
abundance: NA

CDR3nt: TGTGCCAGCAGTCCACGGTCGACAGGGGTCTATAATTCACCCCTCCACTTT
CDR3aa: CASSPRSTGVYNSPLHF
v_gene: TRBV6-6
j_gene: TRBJ1-6
d_gene: TRBD1
len: 17
abundance: few

CDR3nt: TGCGCCAGCAGCCACCGGACTCCCCAGCAGTACTTC
CDR3aa: CASSHRTPQQYF
v_gene: TRBV4-1
j_gene: TRBJ2-7
d_gene: NA
len: 12
abundance: NA

CDR3nt: TGTGCCAGCAGTGAATCATTTAGGGCTGAAGCTTTCTTT
CDR3aa: CASSESFRAEAFF
v_gene: TRBV2
j_gene: TRBJ1-1
d_gene: NA
len: 13
abundance: once

CDR3nt: TGTGCCAGCAGATTGGGCGGCTACGAGCAGTACTTC
CDR3aa: CASRLGGYEQYF
v_gene: TRBV5-6
j_gene: TRBJ2-7
d_gene: NA
len: 12
abundance: NA

CDR3nt: TGTGCCAGCAGTGAAGTTATAACCGGGGAGCTGTTTTTT
CDR3aa: CASSEVITGELFF
v_gene: TRBV6-1
j_gene: TRBJ2-2
d_gene: NA
len: 13
abundance: NA

CDR3nt: TGTGCCAGCAGCTCCCGGACTAGCGGGGGCCGTAACACCGGGGAGCTGTTTTTT
CDR3aa: CASSSRTSGGRNTGELFF
v_gene: TRBV7-2
j_gene: TRBJ2-2
d_gene: TRBD2
len: 18
abundance: once

CDR3nt: TGCAGCTTCTGGACAGCGGGGGAAAAACTGTTTTTT
CDR3aa: CSFWTAGEKLFF
v_gene: TRBV29-1
j_gene: TRBJ1-4
d_gene: NA
len: 12
abundance: NA

CDR3nt: TGTGCCAGCAGTGAACAGCGGGGGGCTCAAGAGACCCAGTACTTC
CDR3aa: CASSEQRGAQETQYF
v_gene: TRBV6-1
j_gene: TRBJ2-5
d_gene: TRBD2
len: 15
abundance: NA

CDR3nt: TGTGCCAGCAGCTTTTGGCCTGCTAAGGGCTACACCTTC
CDR3aa: CASSFWPAKGYTF
v_gene: TRBV5-4
j_gene: TRBJ1-2
d_gene: NA
len: 13
abundance: NA

CDR3nt: TGTGCCAGCAGCTTAGCGTTCATATTAAGCGGGGACAATGAGCAGTTCTTC
CDR3aa: CASSLAFILSGDNEQFF
v_gene: TRBV7-2
j_gene: TRBJ2-1
d_gene: TRBD2
len: 17
abundance: NA

CDR3nt: TGCGCCAGCAGCCAAGCCCTAGAAAGGGATGAGCAGTTCTTC
CDR3aa: CASSQALERDEQFF
v_gene: TRBV4-3
j_gene: TRBJ2-1
d_gene: NA
len: 14
abundance: once

CDR3nt: TGTGCCAGCAGTTTAAACCTAGCGGTGATACGAACGGAGCAGTTCTTC
CDR3aa: CASSLNLAVIRTEQFF
v_gene: TRBV28
j_gene: TRBJ2-1
d_gene: TRBD2
len: 16
abundance: NA

CDR3nt: TGTGCCAGCACCCAGGGAGCGGATGGCTACACCTTC
CDR3aa: CASTQGADGYTF
v_gene: TRBV7-2
j_gene: TRBJ1-2
d_gene: NA
len: 12
abundance: NA

CDR3nt: TGCGCCAGCAGCCAAGAGGGGGAGGACCTGGATGAGCAGTTCTTC
CDR3aa: CASSQEGEDLDEQFF
v_gene: TRBV4-1
j_gene: TRBJ2-1
d_gene: NA
len: 15
abundance: NA

CDR3nt: TGTGCCAGCAGTTACTCGACGGGACTAGCGGGGGGGCATCTAGTAACAGATACGCAGTATTTT
CDR3aa: CASSYSTGLAGGHLVTDTQYF
v_gene: TRBV6-2/TRBV6-3
j_gene: TRBJ2-3
d_gene: TRBD2
len: 21
abundance: NA

CDR3nt: TGTGCCTGGAGCTCTTTTACCGGGAGTTCGGCTTTCTTT
CDR3aa: CAWSSFTGSSAFF
v_gene: TRBV30
j_gene: TRBJ1-1
d_gene: NA
len: 13
abundance: NA

CDR3nt: TGTGCCAGCAGCTTCAGCTCAAACACCGGGGAGCTGTTTTTT
CDR3aa: CASSFSSNTGELFF
v_gene: TRBV5-4
j_gene: TRBJ2-2
d_gene: NA
len: 14
abundance: NA

CDR3nt: TGCAGTGCTACTACCGACTACGAGCAGTACTTC
CDR3aa: CSATTDYEQYF
v_gene: TRBV20-1
j_gene: TRBJ2-7
d_gene: NA
len: 11
abundance: NA

CDR3nt: TGTGCCAGTAGTATGCACGGTCCCGGGGAGCTGTTTTTT
CDR3aa: CASSMHGPGELFF
v_gene: TRBV19
j_gene: TRBJ2-2
d_gene: NA
len: 13
abundance: NA

CDR3nt: TGTGCCAGCATCCTGGGGGGGACCCAGTACTTC
CDR3aa: CASILGGTQYF
v_gene: TRBV6-5
j_gene: TRBJ2-5
d_gene: NA
len: 11
abundance: NA

CDR3nt: TGCGCCAGCAGCAGATTAGCGGGGGTGCTCGTGGAGCAGTTCTTC
CDR3aa: CASSRLAGVLVEQFF
v_gene: TRBV5-1
j_gene: TRBJ2-1
d_gene: TRBD2
len: 15
abundance: NA

CDR3nt: TGTGCCAGCAGCTCGGGGGGCTACACCTTC
CDR3aa: CASSSGGYTF
v_gene: TRBV5-8
j_gene: TRBJ1-2
d_gene: NA
len: 10
abundance: NA

CDR3nt: TGTGCCAGTAGCCCGATCCGGGACCCAGACCCAGATACGCAGTATTTT
CDR3aa: CASSPIRDPDPDTQYF
v_gene: TRBV19
j_gene: TRBJ2-3
d_gene: NA
len: 16
abundance: NA

CDR3nt: TGTGCCAGCAGTTTAAGTTTAGGGGGAGGCAAGAACACCGGGGAGCTGTTTTTT
CDR3aa: CASSLSLGGGKNTGELFF
v_gene: TRBV27
j_gene: TRBJ2-2
d_gene: NA
len: 18
abundance: NA

CDR3nt: TGTGCCAGCAGCCAAGAAATTATGGCGTTAGCGGGCTTTGTGAACATTCAGTACTTC
CDR3aa: CASSQEIMALAGFVNIQYF
v_gene: TRBV4-2
j_gene: TRBJ2-4
d_gene: TRBD2
len: 19
abundance: NA

CDR3nt: TGTGCCAGCAGTTCACAGGGTGGAAGGTCGAACACTGAAGCTTTCTTT
CDR3aa: CASSSQGGRSNTEAFF
v_gene: TRBV2
j_gene: TRBJ1-1
d_gene: NA
len: 16
abundance: few

CDR3nt: TGTGCCAGCAGCTTCCGATCAAATTCACCCCTCCACTTT
CDR3aa: CASSFRSNSPLHF
v_gene: TRBV5-8
j_gene: TRBJ1-6
d_gene: NA
len: 13
abundance: once

CDR3nt: TGCAGTGCTAGTTCACCAGGGGGAGCAGAACAGCCCCAGCATTTT
CDR3aa: CSASSPGGAEQPQHF
v_gene: TRBV20-1
j_gene: TRBJ1-5
d_gene: TRBD1
len: 15
abundance: NA

CDR3nt: TGTGCCACCAGCAGAGATAAATTGAAATATTGGGTAAACAATCAGCCCCAGCATTTT
CDR3aa: CATSRDKLKYWVNNQPQHF
v_gene: TRBV15
j_gene: TRBJ1-5
d_gene: NA
len: 19
abundance: once

CDR3nt: TGTGCCAGCAGTGGACATAATGGCTACACCTTC
CDR3aa: CASSGHNGYTF
v_gene: TRBV2
j_gene: TRBJ1-2
d_gene: NA
len: 11
abundance: NA

CDR3nt: TGCGCCAGCAGCCCCCACTCCGGGACAGGGGTAGGGGAGCAGTACTTC
CDR3aa: CASSPHSGTGVGEQYF
v_gene: TRBV4-1
j_gene: TRBJ2-7
d_gene: TRBD1
len: 16
abundance: NA

CDR3nt: TGTGCCTGGAGTGGACCCGAGCCGGGACAGTCCAATCAGCCCCAGCATTTT
CDR3aa: CAWSGPEPGQSNQPQHF
v_gene: TRBV30
j_gene: TRBJ1-5
d_gene: TRBD1
len: 17
abundance: NA

CDR3nt: TGTGCCAGCAGTAGGGCAGGGGGCTCTTGGGGCCAGCCCCAGCATTTT
CDR3aa: CASSRAGGSWGQPQHF
v_gene: TRBV2
j_gene: TRBJ1-5
d_gene: TRBD1
len: 16
abundance: few

CDR3nt: TGTGCCAGCAGTCCGCAAGATAACTATGGCTACACCTTC
CDR3aa: CASSPQDNYGYTF
v_gene: TRBV6-2/TRBV6-3
j_gene: TRBJ1-2
d_gene: NA
len: 13
abundance: medium-sized

CDR3nt: TGTGCCACCATTAGGACGGGAAGGGGGCCGACAGATACGCAGTATTTT
CDR3aa: CATIRTGRGPTDTQYF
v_gene: TRBV11-2
j_gene: TRBJ2-3
d_gene: TRBD1
len: 16
abundance: NA

CDR3nt: TGTGCCAGCAGCTTCACAGGGGGAAACAAAAACATTCAGTACTTC
CDR3aa: CASSFTGGNKNIQYF
v_gene: TRBV7-2
j_gene: TRBJ2-4
d_gene: TRBD1
len: 15
abundance: NA

CDR3nt: TGTGCCACCAGCAGAGAAGGACCAGTGGGAAATAGCAATCAGCCCCAGCATTTT
CDR3aa: CATSREGPVGNSNQPQHF
v_gene: TRBV15
j_gene: TRBJ1-5
d_gene: NA
len: 18
abundance: NA

CDR3nt: TGTGCCAGCAGTCGCAAAGGGGCCGGGGCAGTCGTTAGCAATCAGCCCCAGCATTTT
CDR3aa: CASSRKGAGAVVSNQPQHF
v_gene: TRBV6-6
j_gene: TRBJ1-5
d_gene: NA
len: 19
abundance: NA

CDR3nt: TGTGCCAGCAGCTTATTGGCAGGGGACGAGCAGTACTTC
CDR3aa: CASSLLAGDEQYF
v_gene: TRBV7-9
j_gene: TRBJ2-7
d_gene: NA
len: 13
abundance: NA

CDR3nt: TGTGCCAGCAGCCAAGCTCCGGGACTCACAGAGACCCAGTACTTC
CDR3aa: CASSQAPGLTETQYF
v_gene: TRBV4-2
j_gene: TRBJ2-5
d_gene: NA
len: 15
abundance: NA

CDR3nt: TGTGCCAGTAGTATAGGGGCTCTTCGGCTGACTGAAGCTTTCTTT
CDR3aa: CASSIGALRLTEAFF
v_gene: TRBV19
j_gene: TRBJ1-1
d_gene: NA
len: 15
abundance: NA

CDR3nt: TGTGCCAGCACCATGTCCTATGGCTACACCTTC
CDR3aa: CASTMSYGYTF
v_gene: TRBV6-5
j_gene: TRBJ1-2
d_gene: NA
len: 11
abundance: NA

CDR3nt: TGTGCCAGCAGTTTATCGGGACGGGTCTATGGCTACACCTTC
CDR3aa: CASSLSGRVYGYTF
v_gene: TRBV27
j_gene: TRBJ1-2
d_gene: NA
len: 14
abundance: NA

CDR3nt: TGTGCCACCAGCAGGGCTATAGGGGGTACGGCCAAAAACATTCAGTACTTC
CDR3aa: CATSRAIGGTAKNIQYF
v_gene: TRBV15
j_gene: TRBJ2-4
d_gene: NA
len: 17
abundance: once

CDR3nt: TGCGCCAGCAGCCAAGAAATCCACACGAACACCGGGGAGCTGTTTTTT
CDR3aa: CASSQEIHTNTGELFF
v_gene: TRBV4-3
j_gene: TRBJ2-2
d_gene: NA
len: 16
abundance: NA

CDR3nt: TGTGCAAATACGGGGGGGATTAACTATGGCTACACCTTC
CDR3aa: CANTGGINYGYTF
v_gene: TRBV6-5
j_gene: TRBJ1-2
d_gene: NA
len: 13
abundance: once

CDR3nt: TGTGCCAGCAGTGAAGGTTCAGGGGACGGCAATCAGCCCCAGCATTTT
CDR3aa: CASSEGSGDGNQPQHF
v_gene: TRBV6-1
j_gene: TRBJ1-5
d_gene: NA
len: 16
abundance: NA

CDR3nt: TGTGCCAGCAGTTACTCGAGGCGGGGGACCTACGAGCAGTACTTC
CDR3aa: CASSYSRRGTYEQYF
v_gene: TRBV6-5
j_gene: TRBJ2-7
d_gene: TRBD2
len: 15
abundance: NA